This TCR beta chain was recorded in a study of blood T cell repertoires in COVID-19. Germline CDR1 SGHDN, CDR2 FVKESK. V shed 0 bases and J shed 7 bases, with 9 bases lying between them. CDR3 length equals 13 residues. Sequenced by immunoSEQ multiplex PCR; TCRdb stores in-frame clones only, minus some. The sample has some 530,000 clones; over 75% are singletons. The gene calls are TRBV14 and TRBJ1-1; no clear D. This sequence was found in a human donor in a cohort sampled during active COVID-19. The specimen sequenced was peripheral blood. CDR3 DNA: TGTGCCAGCAGCCAAGAAACGGTTCGTGAAGCTTTCTTT. Protein product: CASSQETVREAFF.